These 19 T cell receptor beta chains were all obtained from the same sample, sequenced in a study of OX40 agonist ivuxolimab in advanced cancers. To prepare the library, the immunoSEQ multiplex PCR assay was applied. Held by TCRdb, this immuneACCESS table contains in-frame sequences only and omits some clones. Under half of the omission traces to an unresolved V gene where checked; the cause of the rest is unknown. In this sample the table shows 55,000 to 70,000 clones, about 84% of which occur a single time. The leading ten clones occupy about 5.9% of the sample. This specimen consisted of CD4+ or CD8+ T cells sorted from blood, obtained in a trial of the OX40 agonist ivuxolimab. These receptors originate from an adult with an advanced solid tumor such as melanoma, head and neck, liver or kidney cancer.

This sequence joins TRBV2 and TRBJ2-2; 7 bases agree with TRBD1. This CDR3 is built from 17 residues. Trimming cost V 6 bases and J 4 bases; bases outside gene matches: 14. Germline CDR1 reads SNHLY; CDR2 reads FYNNEI. The CDR3: CASSSSATGASTGELFF. As DNA, the CDR3 is TGTGCCAGCAGCTCCTCGGCCACAGGGGCGAGCACCGGGGAGCTGTTTTTT.

The rearrangement joins TRBV4-2 to TRBJ2-7; D is ambiguous. With 2 bases removed from V and 5 bases from J, the gap between germline ends came to 10 bases. This CDR3 region has 13 residues. Germline lookup yields CDR1 LGHNA and CDR2 YNFKEQ. The CDR3 nucleotides are TGTGCCAGCAGCCAAAGCCTTATGGACGAGCAGTACTTC. Translating it yields CASSQSLMDEQYF.

The CDR3 here is CASSSSGTAYSNQPQHF. The CDR3 nucleotides read TGTGCCAGCAGTTCTTCCGGGACAGCGTATAGCAATCAGCCCCAGCATTTT. This chain joins TRBV27 and TRBJ1-5; 7 nucleotides line up with TRBD1. The CDR3 has 17 amino acids. The germline V gene has CDR1 MNHEY and CDR2 SMNVEV (reference sequence). The trim removed 4 bases at V and 0 bases at J, leaving 9 bases unmatched.

This chain links TRBV9 with TRBJ2-2; D is unresolved. Trimming cost V 5 bases and J 6 bases, with 20 bases left between them. This CDR3 is 16 amino acids long. Per the germline V gene, CDR1 is SGDLS and CDR2 is YYNGEE. DNA for the CDR3: TGTGCCAGCAGTGGACCGGGCCTTGGCTGGTCCGGGGAGCTGTTTTTT. It codes for CASSGPGLGWSGELFF.

This chain uses TRBV10-2 with TRBJ1-6, with D maybe TRBD1 (5 bases). V lost 10 bases, J lost 7 bases, and 17 bases lay in between. CDR3 length: 14 residues. CDR1 is WSHSY, CDR2 SAAADI, per germline. In nucleotides, the CDR3 is TGCGCCACCAGCCGGGGGTGGGGGAATTCACCCCTCCACTTT. Translated, it gives CATSRGWGNSPLHF.

The chain recombines TRBV7-6 with TRBJ2-2; TRBD1 matches 11 bases. This CDR3 has 15 residues. Trimming removed 5 bases from V and 2 bases from J; junction bases left unmatched: 1. CDR1 and CDR2 from the germline V gene are SGHVS and FNYEAQ. The CDR3 DNA follows: TGTGCCAGCAGCCGGACAGGGGGCAACACCGGGGAGCTGTTTTTT. This encodes CASSRTGGNTGELFF.

The chain has TRBV14 and TRBJ1-3, with D hard to call. The CDR3 is 16 residues long. Germline V gene lookup returns CDR1 SGHDN and CDR2 FVKESK. Trimming cost V 1 base and J 4 bases, with 14 bases left between them. The CDR3 nucleotides read TGTGCCAGCAGCCAAGCCCGGCGCATAGACGGAAACACCATATATTTT. Translated, it gives CASSQARRIDGNTIYF.

The chain carries TRBV7-2 and TRBJ1-4; D gene ambiguous. There are 16 residues in the CDR3. Looked up from germline, CDR1 is SGHTA and CDR2 is FQGNSA. Trimming shortened V by 1 base and J by 0 bases, and 9 bases separated the two germline ends. The CDR3 spells CASSLVRLPTNEKLFF. The CDR3 coding sequence is TGTGCCAGCAGCTTAGTCCGACTACCAACTAATGAAAAACTGTTTTTT.

This clone was found once. The J gene is TRBJ2-2, the V gene TRBV6-1, with a weak D call TRBD1 (6 bases). The CDR3 is 13 residues long. The V end was cut by 5 bases, the J end by 14 bases, with 18 bases between. Germline V gene lookup returns CDR1 MNHNS and CDR2 SASEGT. CDR3 loop: CASSSQSGQKLFF. The CDR3, as DNA: TGTGCCAGCAGTTCGCAGAGCGGACAGAAACTGTTTTTT.

The chain uses TRBV9 and TRBJ1-2; 7 bases are a match to TRBD1. The CDR3 is made up of 14 amino acids. In germline, CDR1 is SGDLS, CDR2 YYNGEE. The trim removed 0 bases at V and 4 bases at J, leaving 3 bases unmatched. The CDR3 region has the DNA TGTGCCAGCAGCGTAGCTAGGGACAGCTATGGCTACACCTTC. Protein product: CASSVARDSYGYTF.

The chain couples TRBV7-3 to TRBJ1-1; D not certain. The CDR3 extends over 13 amino acids. Deletions cut 2 bases from V and 1 base from J, with 5 bases between. The germline V gene has CDR1 SGHTA and CDR2 FQGTGA. The CDR3: CASSLYENTEAFF. The CDR3, as DNA: TGTGCCAGCAGCTTATACGAGAACACTGAAGCTTTCTTT.

This clone was seen a single time. This sequence joins TRBV30 and TRBJ2-6; tentatively, D is TRBD1 (6 bases). Germline V gene lookup returns CDR1 GTSNPN and CDR2 SVGIG (reference sequence). The CDR3 is made up of 15 amino acids. The V and J ends lost 3 bases and 3 bases respectively, with 12 bases between them. The CDR3 here is CAWSYREYGANVLTF. The CDR3 nucleotides read TGTGCCTGGAGCTACAGGGAATATGGGGCCAACGTCCTGACTTTC.

The CDR3 bases are TGTGCCAGCAGTTCTAACAGCCGTAATTCACCCCTCCACTTT. Encoded protein: CASSSNSRNSPLHF. V gene TRBV27 combines with J gene TRBJ1-6; the D is unclear. The V end was cut by 4 bases, the J end by 6 bases, with 10 bases between. This CDR3 region has 14 residues. From germline, CDR1 is MNHEY and CDR2 SMNVEV (reference sequence).

This chain links TRBV9 with TRBJ1-6; tentatively, D is TRBD1 (6 bases). The length of the CDR3 is 15 residues. Trimming removed 6 bases at V and 0 bases at J, with 10 bases between. Germline values: CDR1 SGDLS, CDR2 YYNGEE. CDR3 protein: CASTVDSSYNSPLHF. In DNA, the CDR3 is TGTGCCAGCACAGTGGACAGCTCCTATAATTCACCCCTCCACTTT.

This sequence joins TRBV5-1 and TRBJ1-2, with D maybe TRBD1 (5 bases). In germline, CDR1 is SGHRS, CDR2 YFSETQ. Trimming removed 4 bases at V and 4 bases at J, with 17 bases between. The CDR3 is 15 residues long. The CDR3 region is CASSPGDFGGYGYTF. In DNA form, the CDR3 reads TGCGCCAGCAGCCCCGGGGACTTCGGAGGCTATGGCTACACCTTC.

This sequence joins TRBV13 and TRBJ1-1, with no clear D. Trimming pared 5 bases from V and 2 bases from J, leaving 9 bases between. The CDR3 is 13 residues long. The germline gives CDR1 PRHDT, CDR2 FYEKMQ (reference sequence). The CDR3 DNA sequence: TGTGCCAGCAGCCCCAGTTTTAACACTGAAGCTTTCTTT. This codes for CASSPSFNTEAFF.

The V call is TRBV5-6, the J call TRBJ1-2; no clear D. V was clipped by 3 bases and J by 2 bases, with 17 bases between them. There are 16 residues in the CDR3. Germline V lookup: CDR1 SGHDT, CDR2 YYEEEE. The CDR3 region has the DNA TGTGCCAGCAGCTCGGCGGCCCCCCGTAGGAACTATGGCTACACCTTC. Translating gives CASSSAAPRRNYGYTF. The full variable domain, with the rest looked up from reference TRBV5-6 and TRBJ1-2, is DAGVTQSPTHLIKTRGQQVTLRCSPKSGHDTVSWYQQALGQGPQFIFQYYEEEERQRGNFPDRFSGHQFPNYSSELNVNALLLGDSALYLCASSSAAPRRNYGYTFGSGTRLTVV.

The DNA of the CDR3 is TGCAGCGTTGTAACAGGGGAGAGCACTGAAGCTTTCTTT. It encodes CSVVTGESTEAFF. The rearrangement joins TRBV29-1 to TRBJ1-1; 7 bases are shared with TRBD1. Germline V lookup: CDR1 SQVTM, CDR2 ANQGSEA. After removal of 4 bases from V and 4 bases from J, the junction contained 6 bases not matched to a gene. This CDR3 has 13 amino acids. Looking up the rest from reference TRBV29-1 and TRBJ1-1 gives the full variable domain: SAVISQKPSRDICQRGTSLTIQCQVDSQVTMMFWYRQQPGQSLTLIATANQGSEATYESGFVIDKFPISRPNLTFSTLTVSNMSPEDSSIYLCSVVTGESTEAFFGQGTRLTVV.

This clone was seen just once. This chain uses TRBV14 with TRBJ1-3; D unresolved. Trimming left V 7 bases short and J 4 bases short, with 8 bases between. This CDR3 comprises 12 residues. Germline assignment: CDR1 SGHDN and CDR2 FVKESK. CDR3 DNA: TGTGCCAGCACATCAGCAGGAAACACCATATATTTT. Protein sequence: CASTSAGNTIYF.